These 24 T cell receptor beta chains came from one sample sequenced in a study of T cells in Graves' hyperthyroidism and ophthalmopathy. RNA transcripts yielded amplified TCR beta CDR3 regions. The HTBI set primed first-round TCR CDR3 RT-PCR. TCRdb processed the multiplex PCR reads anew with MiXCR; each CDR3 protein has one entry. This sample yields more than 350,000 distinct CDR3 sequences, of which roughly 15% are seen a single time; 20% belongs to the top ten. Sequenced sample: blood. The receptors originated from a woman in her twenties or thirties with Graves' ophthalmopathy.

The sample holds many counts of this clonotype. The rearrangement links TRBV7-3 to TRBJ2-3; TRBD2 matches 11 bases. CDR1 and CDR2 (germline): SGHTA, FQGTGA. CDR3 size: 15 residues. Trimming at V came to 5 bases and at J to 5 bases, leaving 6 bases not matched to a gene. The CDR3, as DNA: TGTGCCAGCAGCCTTAGCGGGGGGGCGAGAGATACGCAGTATTTT. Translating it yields CASSLSGGARDTQYF.

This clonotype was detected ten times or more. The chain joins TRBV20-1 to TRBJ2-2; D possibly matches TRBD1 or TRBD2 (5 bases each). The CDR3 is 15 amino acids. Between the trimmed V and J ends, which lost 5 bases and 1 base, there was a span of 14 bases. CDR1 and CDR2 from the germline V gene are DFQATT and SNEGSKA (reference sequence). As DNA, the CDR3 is TGCAGTGCTCTCCTACGGGGCCTGAACACCGGGGAGCTGTTTTTT. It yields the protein CSALLRGLNTGELFF.

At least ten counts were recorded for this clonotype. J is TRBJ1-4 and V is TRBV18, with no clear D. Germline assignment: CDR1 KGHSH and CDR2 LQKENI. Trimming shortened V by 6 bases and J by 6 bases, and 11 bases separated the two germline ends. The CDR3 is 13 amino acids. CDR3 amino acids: CASSLQNHEKLFF. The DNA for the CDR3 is TGTGCCAGCTCCCTTCAGAACCATGAAAAACTGTTTTTT.

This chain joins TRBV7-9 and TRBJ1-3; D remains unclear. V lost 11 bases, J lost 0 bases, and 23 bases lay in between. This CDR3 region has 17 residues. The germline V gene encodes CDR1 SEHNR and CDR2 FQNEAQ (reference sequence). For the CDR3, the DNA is TGTGCCGGGAGGGCCTCTCCTGAGGGAAGCTCTGGAAACACCATATATTTT. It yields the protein CAGRASPEGSSGNTIYF. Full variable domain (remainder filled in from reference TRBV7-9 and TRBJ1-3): DTGVSQNPRHKITKRGQNVTFRCDPISEHNRLYWYRQTLGQGPEFLTYFQNEAQLEKSRLLSDRFSAERPKGSFSTLEIQRTEQGDSAMYLCAGRASPEGSSGNTIYFGEGSWLTVV.

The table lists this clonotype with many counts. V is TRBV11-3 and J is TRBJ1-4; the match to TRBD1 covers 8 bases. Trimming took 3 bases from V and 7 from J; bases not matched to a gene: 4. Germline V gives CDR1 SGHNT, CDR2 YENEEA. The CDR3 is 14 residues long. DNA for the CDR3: TGTGCCAGCAGCTTTTTGCAGGGGGCTGAAAAACTGTTTTTT. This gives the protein CASSFLQGAEKLFF.

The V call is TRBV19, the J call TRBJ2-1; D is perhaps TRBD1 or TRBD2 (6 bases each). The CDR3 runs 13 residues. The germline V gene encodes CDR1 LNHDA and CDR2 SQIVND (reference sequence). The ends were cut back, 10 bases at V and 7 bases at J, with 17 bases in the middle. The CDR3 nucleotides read TGTGCCACCGCAAAGGGGGGTCAGAATGAGCAGTTCTTC. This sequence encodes CATAKGGQNEQFF.

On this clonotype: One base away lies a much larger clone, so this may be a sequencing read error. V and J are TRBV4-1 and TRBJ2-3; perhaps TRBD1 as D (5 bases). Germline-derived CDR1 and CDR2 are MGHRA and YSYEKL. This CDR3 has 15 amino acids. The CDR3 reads CASIQRDRRTDTQYF. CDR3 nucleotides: TGCGCCAGCATCCAACGAGACAGACGCACAGATACGCAGTATTTT.

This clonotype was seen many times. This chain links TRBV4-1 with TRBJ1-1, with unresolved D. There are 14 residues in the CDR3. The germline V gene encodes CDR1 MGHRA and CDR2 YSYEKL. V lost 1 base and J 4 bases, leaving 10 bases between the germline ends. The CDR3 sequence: CASSQGHPVTEAFF. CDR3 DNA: TGCGCCAGCAGCCAAGGACATCCAGTCACTGAAGCTTTCTTT.

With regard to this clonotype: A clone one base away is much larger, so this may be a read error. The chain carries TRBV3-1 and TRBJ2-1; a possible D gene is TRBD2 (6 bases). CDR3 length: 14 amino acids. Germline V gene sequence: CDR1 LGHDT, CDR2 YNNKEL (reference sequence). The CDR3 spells CASCQDPRAGLQFF. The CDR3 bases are TGTGCCAGCTGCCAAGATCCCAGGGCGGGGCTGCAGTTCTTC.

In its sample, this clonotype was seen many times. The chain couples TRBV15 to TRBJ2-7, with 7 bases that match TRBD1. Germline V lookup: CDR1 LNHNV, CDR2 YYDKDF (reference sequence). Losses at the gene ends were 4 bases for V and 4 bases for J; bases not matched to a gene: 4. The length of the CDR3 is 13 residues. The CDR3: CATSIDRVYEQYF. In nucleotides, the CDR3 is TGTGCCACCAGCATAGACAGGGTGTACGAGCAGTACTTC.

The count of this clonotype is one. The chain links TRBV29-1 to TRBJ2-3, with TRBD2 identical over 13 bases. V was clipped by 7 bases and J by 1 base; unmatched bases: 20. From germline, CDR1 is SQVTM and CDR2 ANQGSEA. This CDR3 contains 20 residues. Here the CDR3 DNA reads TGCAGCGCTCGGCCCGTCGGCACTAGCGGGGGGGCCGCCCGCACAGATACGCAGTATTTT. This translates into CSARPVGTSGGAARTDTQYF.

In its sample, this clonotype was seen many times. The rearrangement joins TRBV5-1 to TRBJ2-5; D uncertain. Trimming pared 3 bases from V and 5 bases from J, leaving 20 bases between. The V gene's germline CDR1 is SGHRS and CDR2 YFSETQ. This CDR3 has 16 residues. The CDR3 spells CASSSPYELGEETQYF. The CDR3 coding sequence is TGCGCCAGCAGCTCGCCCTACGAACTTGGTGAGGAGACCCAGTACTTC.

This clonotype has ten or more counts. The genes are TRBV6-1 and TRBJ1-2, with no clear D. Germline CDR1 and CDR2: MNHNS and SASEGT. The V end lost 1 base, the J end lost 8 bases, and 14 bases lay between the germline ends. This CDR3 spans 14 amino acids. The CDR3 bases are TGTGCCAGCAGTGAAGGGTCCAGGCTTAAAGGCTACACCTTC. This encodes CASSEGSRLKGYTF.

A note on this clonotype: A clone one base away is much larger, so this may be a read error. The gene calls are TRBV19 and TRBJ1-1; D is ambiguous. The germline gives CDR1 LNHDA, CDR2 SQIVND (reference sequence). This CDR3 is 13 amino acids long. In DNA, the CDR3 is TGTGCCAGTAGCGACACCCGACGGACTGAAGCTTCCTTT. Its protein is CASSDTRRTEASF.

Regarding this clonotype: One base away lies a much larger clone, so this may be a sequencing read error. CDR3 in amino acids: CARSFISYNNEQFF. The DNA of the CDR3 is TGTGCCAGAAGTTTTATCAGTTACAATAATGAGCAGTTCTTC. J is TRBJ2-1 and V is TRBV7-2, with unresolved D. Germline V gene data show CDR1 as SGHTA and CDR2 as FQGNSA. The CDR3 spans 14 residues. V was cut by 9 bases and J by 7 bases, with 19 bases left in between. Complete variable domain (other parts from reference TRBV7-2 and TRBJ2-1): GAGVSQSPSNKVTEKGKDVELRCDPISGHTALYWYRQSLGQGLEFLIYFQGNSAPDKSGLPSDRFSAERTGGSVSTLTIQRTQQEDSAVYLCARSFISYNNEQFFGPGTRLTVL.

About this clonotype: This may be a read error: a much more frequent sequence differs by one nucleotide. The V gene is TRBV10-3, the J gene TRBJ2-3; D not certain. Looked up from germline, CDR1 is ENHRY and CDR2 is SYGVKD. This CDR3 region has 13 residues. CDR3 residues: CPISEGNTDTQYF. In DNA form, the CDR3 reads TGTCCCATCAGTGAAGGTAACACAGATACGCAGTATTTT.

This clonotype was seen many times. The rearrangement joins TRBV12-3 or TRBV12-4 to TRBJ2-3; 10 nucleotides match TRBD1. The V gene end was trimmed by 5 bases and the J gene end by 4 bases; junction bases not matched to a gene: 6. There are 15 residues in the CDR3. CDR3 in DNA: TGTGCCAGCAGTCGACAGGGGGCGTTCGCAGATACGCAGTATTTT. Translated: CASSRQGAFADTQYF.

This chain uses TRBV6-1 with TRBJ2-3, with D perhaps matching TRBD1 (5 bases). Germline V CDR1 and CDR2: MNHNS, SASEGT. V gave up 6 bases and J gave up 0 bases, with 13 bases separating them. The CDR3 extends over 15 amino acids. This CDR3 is CASSPQGYSTDTQYF. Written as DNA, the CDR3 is TGTGCCAGCAGCCCCCAGGGATACAGCACAGATACGCAGTATTTT.

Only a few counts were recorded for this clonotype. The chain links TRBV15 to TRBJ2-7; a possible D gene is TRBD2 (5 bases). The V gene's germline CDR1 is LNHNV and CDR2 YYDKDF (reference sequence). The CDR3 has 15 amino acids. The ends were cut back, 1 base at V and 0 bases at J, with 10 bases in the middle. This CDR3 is CATSRGGSGSYEQYF. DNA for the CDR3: TGTGCCACCAGCAGAGGAGGGTCTGGCTCCTACGAGCAGTACTTC.

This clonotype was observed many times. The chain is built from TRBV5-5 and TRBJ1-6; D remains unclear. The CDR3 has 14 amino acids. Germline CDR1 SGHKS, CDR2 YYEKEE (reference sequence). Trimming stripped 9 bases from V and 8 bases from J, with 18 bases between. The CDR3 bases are TGTGCCACGAACGAGGAGTTCACTTATTCACCCCTCCACTTT. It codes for CATNEEFTYSPLHF.

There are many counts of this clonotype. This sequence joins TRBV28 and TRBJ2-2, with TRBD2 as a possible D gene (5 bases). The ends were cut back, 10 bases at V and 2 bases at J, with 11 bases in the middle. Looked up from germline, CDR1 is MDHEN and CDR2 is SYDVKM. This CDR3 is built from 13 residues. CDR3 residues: CATISGNTGELFF. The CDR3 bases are TGTGCCACGATCTCGGGAAACACCGGGGAGCTGTTTTTT.

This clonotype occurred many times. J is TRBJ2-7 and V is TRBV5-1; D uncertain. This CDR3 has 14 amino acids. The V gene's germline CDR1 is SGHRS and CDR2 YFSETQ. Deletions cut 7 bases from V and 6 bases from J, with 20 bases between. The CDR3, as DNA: TGCGCCAGCGGCGACCCAAGGAGCACGGTCGAGCAGTACTTC. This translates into CASGDPRSTVEQYF.

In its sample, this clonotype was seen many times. The CDR3 nucleotides read TGTGCCAGCAGTTTTAGGAAGGGGTTCTCTTCACCCCTCCACTTT. It encodes CASSFRKGFSSPLHF. This chain links TRBV12-3 or TRBV12-4 with TRBJ1-6; D is perhaps TRBD1 (5 bases). This CDR3 comprises 15 residues. Trimming pared 3 bases from V and 9 bases from J, leaving 15 bases between.

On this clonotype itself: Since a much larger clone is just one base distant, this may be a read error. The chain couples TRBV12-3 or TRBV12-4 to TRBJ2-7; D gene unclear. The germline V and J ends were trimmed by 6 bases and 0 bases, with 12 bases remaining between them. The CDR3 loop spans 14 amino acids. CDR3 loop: CASSHRHNSYEQYF. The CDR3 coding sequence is TGTGCCAGCAGCCACAGACACAACTCCTACGAGCAGTACTTC.